These 27 T cell receptor beta chains were all obtained from the same sample, sequenced in a study of blood T cell repertoires in COVID-19. TCRdb keeps only in-frame clones here, not all; method: immunoSEQ multiplex PCR. The sample includes approximately 77,000 clones, about 80% seen only once; the top ten take around 5%. Specimen: peripheral blood. The receptors stem from a woman in her 70s with acute or convalescent COVID-19.

The chain recombines TRBV11-3 with TRBJ1-3, with D unclear. The CDR3 runs 17 residues. From germline, CDR1 is SGHNT and CDR2 YENEEA. Trimming shortened V by 5 bases and J by 0 bases, and 17 bases separated the two germline ends. Here the CDR3 DNA reads TGTGCCAGCAGCACCCCCAACAGCCGCTACTCTGGAAACACCATATATTTT. It specifies CASSTPNSRYSGNTIYF.

The chain is built from TRBV5-8 and TRBJ2-7, with 7 bases fitting TRBD1. CDR1 and CDR2 (germline): SGHTS, YDEGEE. V shed 4 bases and J 7 bases; nucleotides not matched to a gene: 8. This CDR3 is built from 13 residues. The CDR3 region has the DNA TGTGCCAGCAGCCGAACGACAGGGAGAGAGCAGTACTTC. Encoded protein: CASSRTTGREQYF.

The chain uses TRBV4-3 and TRBJ1-1; unclear D gene. The germline V and J ends were trimmed by 3 bases and 6 bases, with 5 bases remaining between them. The CDR3 consists of 11 residues. The germline V gene encodes CDR1 LGHNA and CDR2 YSLEER. The CDR3 protein is CASSQRSEAFF. DNA of the CDR3: TGCGCCAGCAGCCAGAGGTCTGAAGCTTTCTTT.

V is TRBV15 and J is TRBJ1-4; a weak D match, TRBD1 (6 bases). The CDR3 runs 20 residues. V was trimmed by 0 bases and J by 5 bases, leaving 25 bases between them. Per germline, CDR1 LNHNV and CDR2 YYDKDF (reference sequence). The CDR3 bases are TGTGCCACCAGCAGAGATGGGGGACATAGAGCGGGGTGGTGGAATGAAAAACTGTTTTTT. Residues: CATSRDGGHRAGWWNEKLFF.

V and J are TRBV19 and TRBJ1-2; D is unclear. Germline CDR1 LNHDA, CDR2 SQIVND (reference sequence). There are 12 residues in the CDR3. V was cut by 5 bases and J by 2 bases, with 6 bases left in between. CDR3 in amino acids: CASSPPNYGYTF. The CDR3 coding sequence is TGTGCCAGTAGTCCCCCAAACTATGGCTACACCTTC.

Turning to this clone: Within the sample, other DNA sequences also encode this same CDR3. V usage is TRBV9 and J usage is TRBJ1-1, with D unresolved. Trimming removed 0 bases from V and 0 bases from J, with 9 bases in between. Per germline, CDR1 SGDLS and CDR2 YYNGEE. The CDR3 is made up of 15 amino acids. Here the CDR3 reads CASSVGGGLNTEAFF. CDR3 DNA: TGTGCCAGCAGCGTAGGGGGAGGGTTGAACACTGAAGCTTTCTTT. The full variable domain, completed using reference TRBV9 and TRBJ1-1, is DSGVTQTPKHLITATGQRVTLRCSPRSGDLSVYWYQQSLDQGLQFLIQYYNGEERAKGNILERFSAQQFPDLHSELNLSSLELGDSALYFCASSVGGGLNTEAFFGQGTRLTVV.

This clone was counted a few times. This chain uses TRBV4-1 with TRBJ2-1, with 8 bases identical to TRBD2. This CDR3 is 15 amino acids long. CDR1 MGHRA and CDR2 YSYEKL come from the germline V gene. The V gene end was trimmed by 3 bases and the J gene end by 9 bases; junction bases not matched to a gene: 10. CDR3 in DNA: TGCGCCAGCAGCCACCCTGAGGGTAGCGGGGTTGAGCAGTTCTTC. It encodes CASSHPEGSGVEQFF.

The chain employs TRBV13 and TRBJ1-1; the D is unclear. The CDR3 has 11 residues. V was shortened by 5 bases and J by 3 bases, with 4 bases between the two germline ends. CDR1 is PRHDT, CDR2 FYEKMQ, per germline (reference sequence). CDR3 in DNA: TGTGCCAGCAGCACGGACACTGAAGCTTTCTTT. Translation gives CASSTDTEAFF.

This chain connects TRBV5-8 to TRBJ2-2; D may be TRBD2 (5 bases). CDR1 is SGHTS, CDR2 YDEGEE, per germline. V was trimmed by 0 bases and J by 1 base, leaving 7 bases between them. The CDR3 has 15 amino acids. CDR3 region: CASSLGTVNTGELFF. For the CDR3, the DNA is TGTGCCAGCAGCTTGGGGACTGTGAACACCGGGGAGCTGTTTTTT.

The J gene is TRBJ1-2, the V gene TRBV5-5; no reliable D call. The CDR3 loop spans 12 amino acids. Per the germline V gene, CDR1 is SGHKS and CDR2 is YYEKEE (reference sequence). Trimming removed 6 bases from V and 7 bases from J, with 13 bases in between. CDR3 sequence: CASTSGVTGYTF. In DNA, the CDR3 is TGTGCCAGCACCTCGGGAGTGACTGGCTACACCTTC.

V gene TRBV5-1 combines with J gene TRBJ1-1; a possible D gene is TRBD1 (6 bases). CDR3 length equals 14 residues. V dropped 4 bases and J dropped 3 bases, with 13 bases sitting between them. CDR1 and CDR2 from the germline V gene are SGHRS and YFSETQ. CDR3: CASSVQGSDTEAFF. The CDR3 nucleotides are TGCGCCAGCAGCGTCCAGGGGTCGGACACTGAAGCTTTCTTT. The full variable domain, rest sourced from reference TRBV5-1 and TRBJ1-1, is KAGVTQTPRYLIKTRGQQVTLSCSPISGHRSVSWYQQTPGQGLQFLFEYFSETQRNKGNFPGRFSGRQFSNSRSEMNVSTLELGDSALYLCASSVQGSDTEAFFGQGTRLTVV.

This chain links TRBV7-8 with TRBJ2-1; 10 nucleotides match TRBD2. The CDR3 contains 15 residues. Germline V CDR1 and CDR2: SGHVS, FQNEAQ. The trim removed 3 bases at V and 9 bases at J, leaving 8 bases unmatched. The chain's CDR3 is CASSLWSGGDGEQFF. Written as DNA, the CDR3 is TGTGCCAGCAGCTTGTGGAGCGGGGGGGACGGTGAGCAGTTCTTC.

The genes are TRBV25-1 and TRBJ2-7; 7 bases are shared with TRBD1. V was pared by 3 bases and J by 3 bases, with 14 bases of the junction left unmatched. The CDR3 runs 17 residues. Germline V CDR1 and CDR2: MGHDK, SYGVNS. The CDR3 nucleotides are TGTGCCAGCAGTGACCGACTAACCGGGACAGCGGTCTACGAGCAGTACTTC. Translating gives CASSDRLTGTAVYEQYF.

The chain uses TRBV9 and TRBJ2-5; 7 bases agree with TRBD2. There are 15 residues in the CDR3. The trim removed 0 bases at V and 2 bases at J, leaving 4 bases unmatched. Germline V gives CDR1 SGDLS, CDR2 YYNGEE. The chain's CDR3 is CASSVGGGGQETQYF. Here the CDR3 DNA reads TGTGCCAGCAGCGTAGGCGGGGGTGGTCAAGAGACCCAGTACTTC.

The rearrangement uses TRBV2 and TRBJ2-1; weak D call: TRBD1 (6 bases). Trimming took off 9 bases at V and 1 base at J, with 10 bases between the two ends. Germline CDR1 reads SNHLY; CDR2 reads FYNNEI. CDR3 length: 13 residues. The CDR3 loop is CARQGDSYNEQFF. CDR3 coding DNA: TGTGCCAGACAGGGTGATTCCTACAATGAGCAGTTCTTC. Variable domain in full (rest from reference TRBV2 and TRBJ2-1): EPEVTQTPSHQVTQMGQEVILRCVPISNHLYFYWYRQILGQKVEFLVSFYNNEISEKSEIFDDQFSVERPDGSNFTLKIRSTKLEDSAMYFCARQGDSYNEQFFGPGTRLTVL.

The chain carries TRBV6-1 and TRBJ1-1, with 10 bases lining up with TRBD1. From germline, CDR1 is MNHNS and CDR2 SASEGT. Germline trimming cut 3 bases from V and 7 bases from J; bases unmatched to any gene: 8. This CDR3 spans 15 amino acids. The CDR3 here is CASSEQGQGNYEAFF. CDR3 nucleotides: TGTGCCAGCAGTGAGCAGGGACAGGGGAACTATGAAGCTTTCTTT.

V is TRBV19 and J is TRBJ1-5, with a weak D call TRBD1 (5 bases). The V end lost 6 bases, the J end lost 9 bases, and 15 bases lay between the germline ends. Germline values: CDR1 LNHDA, CDR2 SQIVND (reference sequence). The CDR3 has 13 amino acids. The CDR3 nucleotides are TGTGCCAGTAGAAGCCAGGCCGGGGGGCCCCAGCATTTT. Translation gives CASRSQAGGPQHF.

CDR3 bases: TGTGCCACCAGTGATTCGACAGGGACTAATGAAAAACTGTTTTTT. Translation gives CATSDSTGTNEKLFF. The chain joins TRBV24-1 to TRBJ1-4; 7 bases agree with TRBD1. This CDR3 contains 15 residues. The V gene's germline CDR1 is KGHDR and CDR2 SFDVKD. V shed 2 bases and J 2 bases; nucleotides not matched to a gene: 1.

V usage is TRBV10-3 and J usage is TRBJ2-2; weak D call: TRBD1 (7 bases). CDR3 size: 16 residues. V was clipped by 2 bases and J by 5 bases, with 15 bases between them. Germline-derived CDR1 and CDR2 are ENHRY and SYGVKD. CDR3 sequence reads: CAISEKAGGQTGELFF. The CDR3 coding sequence is TGTGCCATCAGTGAGAAGGCAGGGGGGCAGACCGGGGAGCTGTTTTTT.

The rearrangement joins TRBV4-3 to TRBJ1-4; D possibly corresponds to TRBD1 (5 bases). The CDR3 covers 14 residues. The germline V gene has CDR1 LGHNA and CDR2 YSLEER. The V gene lost 1 base and the J gene lost 8 bases, with 11 bases spanning the gap. The CDR3 loop reads CASSQGQGREKLFF. DNA of the CDR3: TGCGCCAGCAGCCAAGGGCAGGGAAGGGAAAAACTGTTTTTT.

This sequence joins TRBV5-8 and TRBJ1-5; D is unresolved. V lost 0 bases and J lost 9, with 13 bases in between. Germline V gives CDR1 SGHTS, CDR2 YDEGEE. This CDR3 is 14 amino acids long. The CDR3 coding sequence is TGTGCCAGCAGCTTGGGGGTGGCCGGCGGGCCCCAGCATTTT. Protein: CASSLGVAGGPQHF.

The chain links TRBV6-2 or TRBV6-3 to TRBJ2-5; D might be TRBD1 (5 bases). The V end was cut by 0 bases, the J end by 5 bases, with 16 bases between. Germline CDR1 MNHEY, CDR2 SVGEGT. This CDR3 is built from 16 residues. The CDR3, as DNA: TGTGCCAGCAGTTACTCGGGCCAGGGAAATTGGGAGACCCAGTACTTC. As protein: CASSYSGQGNWETQYF.

The chain uses TRBV3-1 (or the pseudogene TRBV3-2) and TRBJ1-3, with D possibly TRBD1 on 5 matching bases. Trimming removed 0 bases at V and 5 bases at J, with 17 bases between. Looked up from germline, CDR1 is LGHDT and CDR2 is YNNKEL (reference sequence). The CDR3 length is 17 residues. CDR3 sequence: CASSQDGGNSERNTIYF. Written as DNA, the CDR3 is TGTGCCAGCAGCCAAGATGGGGGGAACAGCGAAAGAAACACCATATATTTT.

This chain links TRBV6-1 with TRBJ2-7; TRBD1 agrees at 11 bases. CDR1 and CDR2 (germline): MNHNS, SASEGT. Unmatched junction bases numbered 9, after V lost 5 bases and J lost 9 bases. The CDR3 is 14 amino acids. CDR3 sequence reads: CASSSRDRGIWQYF. The CDR3 bases are TGTGCCAGCAGTTCTCGGGACAGGGGGATTTGGCAGTACTTC.

The chain joins TRBV4-3 to TRBJ1-1; a possible D gene is TRBD1 (5 bases). Trimming took off 2 bases at V and 1 base at J, with 11 bases between the two ends. Germline values: CDR1 LGHNA, CDR2 YSLEER. This CDR3 is 15 amino acids long. CDR3 sequence reads: CASSQNDRKNTEAFF. The CDR3 bases are TGCGCCAGCAGCCAAAACGACAGAAAGAACACTGAAGCTTTCTTT.

The chain joins TRBV13 to TRBJ2-6; D is uncertain. CDR1 and CDR2 from the germline V gene are PRHDT and FYEKMQ (reference sequence). Trimming stripped 0 bases from V and 0 bases from J, with 6 bases between. This CDR3 has 16 amino acids. CDR3 in DNA: TGTGCCAGCAGCTTAGGGGCGGACTCTGGGGCCAACGTCCTGACTTTC. It codes for CASSLGADSGANVLTF. Drawing the rest from reference TRBV13 and TRBJ2-6, the complete variable domain is AAGVIQSPRHLIKEKRETATLKCYPIPRHDTVYWYQQGPGQDPQFLISFYEKMQSDKGSIPDRFSAQQFSDYHSELNMSSLELGDSALYFCASSLGADSGANVLTFGAGSRLTVL.

The rearrangement joins TRBV11-3 to TRBJ2-7; the D gene is possibly TRBD1 (5 bases). Germline loops: CDR1 SGHNT, CDR2 YENEEA. The V end lost 4 bases, the J end lost 4 bases, and 20 bases lay between the germline ends. This CDR3 region has 16 residues. The CDR3 here is CASSSHAEGHSYEQYF. CDR3 nucleotides: TGTGCCAGCAGCTCCCACGCGGAAGGACACTCATACGAGCAGTACTTC.